Described below is a single TCR beta chain sequence and its context. This sample is part of a study of blood T cell repertoires in COVID-19. Study summary: COVID-19 samples collected from the United States, Italy and Spain covered acute and convalescent phases. Nucleic acid was either cDNA or gDNA, and it came from T cells, B-cell-depleted T cells, or PBMCs.

This CDR3 is 15 amino acids long. The germline gives CDR1 SGHTS, CDR2 YDEGEE. Trimming left V 1 base short and J 0 bases short, with 10 bases between. Original processing methods: From reference gene primer amplification, estimates of nucleated cell counts were derived. The table came from immunoSEQ multiplex PCR; TCRdb's copy has only in-frame clones and leaves some out. V and J calls and clone size are those listed in that table; D and trimming were worked out from the DNA. The sample holds 250,000 or so clones, 80% to 90% seen once. Sequencing was carried out using peripheral blood. This clonotype originated in a man aged 60 to 75 with acute or convalescent COVID-19. This rearrangement joins TRBV5-8 to TRBJ1-2; D is unresolved. The CDR3 DNA is TGTGCCAGCAGCTTGATTCGCCTAGCTAACTATGGCTACACCTTC. Translation: CASSLIRLANYGYTF.